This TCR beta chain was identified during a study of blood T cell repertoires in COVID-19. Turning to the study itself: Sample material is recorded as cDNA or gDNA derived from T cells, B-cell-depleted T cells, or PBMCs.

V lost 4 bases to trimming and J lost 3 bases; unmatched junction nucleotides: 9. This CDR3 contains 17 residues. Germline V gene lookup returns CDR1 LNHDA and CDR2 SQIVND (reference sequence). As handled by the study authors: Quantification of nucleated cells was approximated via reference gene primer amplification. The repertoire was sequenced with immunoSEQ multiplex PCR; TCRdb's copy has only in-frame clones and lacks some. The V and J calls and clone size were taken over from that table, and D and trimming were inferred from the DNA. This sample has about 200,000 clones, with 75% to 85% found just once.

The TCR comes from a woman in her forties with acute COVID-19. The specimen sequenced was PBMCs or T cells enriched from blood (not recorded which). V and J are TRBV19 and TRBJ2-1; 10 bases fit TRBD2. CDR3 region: CASSTRRGLARYNEQFF. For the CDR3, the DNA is TGTGCCAGTAGTACCCGCCGGGGACTAGCGCGCTACAATGAGCAGTTCTTC.